Listed below are T cell receptor beta chains from one sample, sequenced in a study of OX40 agonist ivuxolimab in advanced cancers. The protocol was immunoSEQ multiplex PCR, while the TCRdb copy is restricted to in-frame clones and leaves out a portion. The sample yields about 140,000 clones, 90% seen once. The source material was CD4+ or CD8+ T cells sorted from blood, sampled in a trial of the OX40 agonist ivuxolimab. These TCRs come from an adult with an advanced solid tumor such as melanoma, head and neck, liver or kidney cancer. Both conserved end residues are part of each CDR3. Fields, in order: V gene, J gene, clone size, D gene, CDR3 protein, CDR3 DNA. D genes are given only for firm matches. Only some rows state a clone size, as once, few, many or a class for expanded clones.

V gene: TRBV2; J gene: TRBJ1-2; clone size: .; D gene: TRBD1; CDR3 protein: CASSGDRPYGYTF; CDR3 DNA: TGTGCCAGCAGTGGGGACAGGCCGTATGGCTACACCTTC
V gene: TRBV7-9; J gene: TRBJ1-2; clone size: .; D gene: TRBD1; CDR3 protein: CAGSSPGTGYGYTF; CDR3 DNA: TGTGCCGGCAGCTCACCCGGGACAGGGTATGGCTACACCTTC
V gene: TRBV6-1; J gene: TRBJ1-1; clone size: .; D gene: TRBD1; CDR3 protein: CASSDRDRAIEAFF; CDR3 DNA: TGTGCCAGCAGCGACCGGGACAGGGCGATTGAAGCTTTCTTT
V gene: TRBV4-1; J gene: TRBJ2-1; clone size: .; D gene: TRBD2; CDR3 protein: CASSHGLAGVEEQFF; CDR3 DNA: TGCGCCAGCAGCCATGGACTAGCGGGAGTGGAAGAGCAGTTCTTC
V gene: TRBV28; J gene: TRBJ1-1; clone size: .; D gene: .; CDR3 protein: CASSLYGLMNTEAFF; CDR3 DNA: TGTGCCAGCAGTTTATACGGTTTAATGAACACTGAAGCTTTCTTT
V gene: TRBV2; J gene: TRBJ1-2; clone size: .; D gene: .; CDR3 protein: CASSEGTLGGTYGYTF; CDR3 DNA: TGTGCCAGCAGTGAAGGCACACTTGGGGGGACCTATGGCTACACCTTC
V gene: TRBV7-3; J gene: TRBJ2-7; clone size: once; D gene: .; CDR3 protein: CASSLNGRTYEQYF; CDR3 DNA: TGTGCCAGCAGCTTAAACGGGAGAACCTACGAGCAGTACTTC
V gene: TRBV11-2; J gene: TRBJ1-2; clone size: .; D gene: .; CDR3 protein: CASSLDVYGYTF; CDR3 DNA: TGTGCCAGCAGCTTAGATGTTTATGGCTACACCTTC
V gene: TRBV28; J gene: TRBJ2-1; clone size: .; D gene: TRBD2; CDR3 protein: CASSNDGRAAGGRYYEQFF; CDR3 DNA: TGTGCCAGCAGTAACGATGGTCGTGCGGCGGGAGGGCGGTACTATGAGCAGTTCTTC
V gene: TRBV7-2; J gene: TRBJ2-5; clone size: .; D gene: TRBD1; CDR3 protein: CASSFVTGATQETQYF; CDR3 DNA: TGTGCCAGCAGCTTTGTTACAGGGGCCACCCAAGAGACCCAGTACTTC
V gene: TRBV28; J gene: TRBJ2-3; clone size: .; D gene: TRBD1; CDR3 protein: CASRGQGGTDTQYF; CDR3 DNA: TGTGCCAGCAGGGGACAGGGAGGGACAGATACGCAGTATTTT
V gene: TRBV11-3; J gene: TRBJ2-2; clone size: .; D gene: TRBD1; CDR3 protein: CASSPNRGQTNTGELFF; CDR3 DNA: TGTGCCAGCAGCCCCAACAGGGGGCAAACGAACACCGGGGAGCTGTTTTTT
V gene: TRBV19; J gene: TRBJ2-3; clone size: .; D gene: .; CDR3 protein: CASTGFSTDTQYF; CDR3 DNA: TGTGCCAGTACAGGGTTCTCCACAGATACGCAGTATTTT
V gene: TRBV27; J gene: TRBJ1-1; clone size: .; D gene: .; CDR3 protein: CASSLPSGSEAFF; CDR3 DNA: TGTGCCAGCAGTTTGCCCTCAGGGTCTGAAGCTTTCTTT
V gene: TRBV5-1; J gene: TRBJ1-2; clone size: .; D gene: .; CDR3 protein: CASSLGSDYGYTF; CDR3 DNA: TGCGCCAGCAGCTTGGGGTCAGACTATGGCTACACCTTC
V gene: TRBV28; J gene: TRBJ1-5; clone size: .; D gene: TRBD1; CDR3 protein: CASSPRDRAFQPQHF; CDR3 DNA: TGTGCCAGCAGTCCACGGGACAGGGCCTTTCAGCCCCAGCATTTT
V gene: TRBV4-1; J gene: TRBJ1-2; clone size: once; D gene: .; CDR3 protein: CASSPNLFGLYGYTF; CDR3 DNA: TGCGCCAGCAGCCCAAATCTTTTTGGCCTCTATGGCTACACCTTC
V gene: TRBV7-2; J gene: TRBJ2-1; clone size: .; D gene: TRBD2; CDR3 protein: CASSLWGREAVDEQFF; CDR3 DNA: TGTGCCAGCAGCTTATGGGGGCGGGAGGCCGTCGATGAGCAGTTCTTC
V gene: TRBV11-2; J gene: TRBJ2-3; clone size: .; D gene: .; CDR3 protein: CASSSRGAVGVDTQYF; CDR3 DNA: TGTGCCAGCAGCTCCCGGGGGGCAGTTGGAGTGGATACGCAGTATTTT
V gene: TRBV27; J gene: TRBJ2-7; clone size: .; D gene: .; CDR3 protein: CASRRGGPGNYEQYF; CDR3 DNA: TGTGCCAGCCGCAGGGGGGGCCCTGGTAACTACGAGCAGTACTTC
V gene: TRBV20-1; J gene: TRBJ1-1; clone size: .; D gene: .; CDR3 protein: CSASTEAFF; CDR3 DNA: TGCAGTGCTAGTACTGAAGCTTTCTTT
V gene: TRBV5-1; J gene: TRBJ2-5; clone size: .; D gene: .; CDR3 protein: CASSKGDAQETQYF; CDR3 DNA: TGCGCCAGCAGCAAAGGGGATGCTCAAGAGACCCAGTACTTC
V gene: TRBV6-1; J gene: TRBJ2-7; clone size: .; D gene: .; CDR3 protein: CASSEAVLTEQYF; CDR3 DNA: TGTGCCAGCAGTGAAGCCGTCCTCACCGAGCAGTACTTC
V gene: TRBV5-6; J gene: TRBJ1-4; clone size: .; D gene: .; CDR3 protein: CASTFEGAGDEKLFF; CDR3 DNA: TGTGCCAGCACCTTCGAAGGGGCCGGTGATGAAAAACTGTTTTTT
V gene: TRBV18; J gene: TRBJ2-1; clone size: .; D gene: .; CDR3 protein: CASSPPLARSSYNEQFF; CDR3 DNA: TGTGCCAGCTCACCACCCCTAGCGAGGAGCTCCTACAATGAGCAGTTCTTC
V gene: TRBV5-1; J gene: TRBJ2-7; clone size: few; D gene: .; CDR3 protein: CASSLFTSPSGNEQYF; CDR3 DNA: TGCGCCAGCAGCTTGTTCACCTCTCCTTCTGGGAACGAGCAGTACTTC
V gene: TRBV7-3; J gene: TRBJ2-7; clone size: .; D gene: TRBD2; CDR3 protein: CASSPTGTSETYEQYF; CDR3 DNA: TGTGCCAGCAGCCCGACCGGGACTAGCGAGACCTACGAGCAGTACTTC
V gene: TRBV28; J gene: TRBJ2-1; clone size: .; D gene: TRBD1; CDR3 protein: CASSSGQGDEQFF; CDR3 DNA: TGTGCCAGCAGCTCCGGACAGGGGGATGAGCAGTTCTTC
V gene: TRBV6-1; J gene: TRBJ2-7; clone size: .; D gene: .; CDR3 protein: CASRTDRYEQYF; CDR3 DNA: TGTGCCAGCAGAACTGACAGGTACGAGCAGTACTTC
V gene: TRBV27; J gene: TRBJ2-7; clone size: .; D gene: .; CDR3 protein: CASRLIDTPYEQYF; CDR3 DNA: TGTGCCAGCAGGCTTATAGACACTCCCTACGAGCAGTACTTC
V gene: TRBV7-2; J gene: TRBJ2-7; clone size: .; D gene: .; CDR3 protein: CASSLERGLEQYF; CDR3 DNA: TGTGCCAGCAGCTTGGAGCGTGGTCTCGAGCAGTACTTC
V gene: TRBV25-1; J gene: TRBJ1-4; clone size: .; D gene: TRBD1; CDR3 protein: CASSLQGAVEKLFF; CDR3 DNA: TGTGCCAGCAGTTTACAGGGGGCGGTTGAAAAACTGTTTTTT
V gene: TRBV7-3; J gene: TRBJ2-1; clone size: .; D gene: TRBD2; CDR3 protein: CASSLTSGAYNEQFF; CDR3 DNA: TGTGCCAGCAGCCTGACTAGCGGAGCCTACAATGAGCAGTTCTTC
V gene: TRBV28; J gene: TRBJ1-1; clone size: .; D gene: .; CDR3 protein: CASSFDRMNTEAFF; CDR3 DNA: TGTGCCAGCAGTTTTGACAGAATGAACACTGAAGCTTTCTTT
V gene: TRBV18; J gene: TRBJ2-5; clone size: once; D gene: .; CDR3 protein: CASSLSGATQETQYF; CDR3 DNA: TGTGCCAGCTCACTCTCCGGGGCCACCCAAGAGACCCAGTACTTC
V gene: TRBV7-3; J gene: TRBJ2-7; clone size: .; D gene: .; CDR3 protein: CASSLNLELEQYF; CDR3 DNA: TGTGCCAGCAGCTTAAATCTGGAGCTCGAGCAGTACTTC
V gene: TRBV5-4; J gene: TRBJ1-5; clone size: .; D gene: .; CDR3 protein: CASSAGGTTQPQHF; CDR3 DNA: TGTGCCAGCAGCGCGGGAGGGACCACCCAGCCCCAGCATTTT
V gene: TRBV5-1; J gene: TRBJ2-3; clone size: .; D gene: .; CDR3 protein: CASSQLPPGLLRVSTDTQYF; CDR3 DNA: TGCGCCAGCAGCCAACTTCCGCCCGGTCTCCTTAGGGTTAGCACAGATACGCAGTATTTT
V gene: TRBV5-1; J gene: TRBJ2-5; clone size: .; D gene: .; CDR3 protein: CASSSDVWREETQYF; CDR3 DNA: TGCGCCAGCAGCTCGGATGTCTGGCGGGAAGAGACCCAGTACTTC
V gene: TRBV11-2; J gene: TRBJ2-1; clone size: .; D gene: TRBD1; CDR3 protein: CASSPGQVVGEQFF; CDR3 DNA: TGTGCCAGCAGCCCCGGACAGGTTGTCGGTGAGCAGTTCTTC
V gene: TRBV7-2; J gene: TRBJ2-5; clone size: .; D gene: .; CDR3 protein: CASSLGAGPPTQYF; CDR3 DNA: TGTGCCAGCAGCTTAGGCGCAGGGCCGCCGACCCAGTACTTC
V gene: TRBV11-1; J gene: TRBJ2-1; clone size: .; D gene: TRBD2; CDR3 protein: CASGTSGGPFDEQFF; CDR3 DNA: TGTGCCAGCGGAACCAGCGGGGGACCGTTTGATGAGCAGTTCTTC
V gene: TRBV6-6; J gene: TRBJ1-2; clone size: .; D gene: .; CDR3 protein: CASRGQGTYGYTF; CDR3 DNA: TGTGCCAGCCGAGGGCAAGGCACCTATGGCTACACCTTC
V gene: TRBV19; J gene: TRBJ1-1; clone size: few; D gene: TRBD1; CDR3 protein: CASSIITGAVGAEAFF; CDR3 DNA: TGTGCCAGTAGTATTATAACAGGGGCCGTAGGGGCTGAAGCTTTCTTT
V gene: TRBV28; J gene: TRBJ2-3; clone size: .; D gene: .; CDR3 protein: CASSLADTQYF; CDR3 DNA: TGTGCCAGCAGTTTAGCAGATACGCAGTATTTT
V gene: TRBV30; J gene: TRBJ1-1; clone size: .; D gene: .; CDR3 protein: CACLRLNTEAFF; CDR3 DNA: TGTGCCTGTCTGCGGTTGAACACTGAAGCTTTCTTT